This TCR beta chain was retrieved from a study of T-cell memory formation after mild COVID-19. TCRdb processed the 5' RACE reads anew with MiXCR; each CDR3 protein has one entry. The data contain approximately 350,000 distinct CDR3 sequences, around an eighth of them singletons. The table lists this clonotype with many counts. V lost 1 base to trimming and J lost 6 bases, with 11 bases between them. The CDR3 is 14 amino acids. Per the germline V gene, CDR1 is SGHTA and CDR2 is FQGNSA. The sequencing input was PBMCs or a T cell subset sorted from them (not recorded which). The TCR sequence derives from a man younger than 35 who had mild COVID-19 (a few samples of this study predate the infection). Cell type and time point are not known. The chain carries TRBV7-2 and TRBJ2-3; D call uncertain. The CDR3 reads CASSLDQLWDTQYF. The CDR3, as DNA: TGTGCCAGCAGCTTAGACCAGCTCTGGGATACGCAGTATTTT.